The next 29 T cell receptor beta chains were all read from a single sample in a study of OX40 agonist ivuxolimab in advanced cancers. The data were produced by immunoSEQ multiplex PCR, yet TCRdb's version contains in-frame clones alone and is incomplete. The sample yields about 44,000 clones, roughly 94% seen once. The source material was CD4+ or CD8+ T cells sorted from blood, sampled in a trial of the OX40 agonist ivuxolimab. These TCRs come from an adult with an advanced solid tumor such as melanoma, head and neck, liver or kidney cancer.

This sequence joins TRBV7-6 and TRBJ2-7; TRBD2 matches at 8 bases. J was trimmed by 1 base and V by 5 bases; bases with no gene match: 7. From germline, CDR1 is SGHVS and CDR2 FNYEAQ. The CDR3 has 15 residues. CDR3 nucleotides: TGTGCCAGCAGCCCGGGAGTAGCGGGGTCCTACGAGCAGTACTTC. It codes for CASSPGVAGSYEQYF.

Notes on this clone: A read error may produce the germline difference seen at one junction end. This chain links TRBV27 with TRBJ2-1; D gene ambiguous. The germline V gene encodes CDR1 MNHEY and CDR2 SMNVEV (reference sequence). CDR3 length: 11 amino acids. For the CDR3, the DNA is TGTGCCAGCCGATTTGGCCTCCTATCGATCTTC. This translates into CASRFGLLSIF.

The chain recombines TRBV27 with TRBJ2-1; D not resolved. CDR3 length: 13 amino acids. The V end was cut by 5 bases, the J end by 8 bases, with 13 bases between. The germline gives CDR1 MNHEY, CDR2 SMNVEV (reference sequence). The CDR3 coding sequence is TGTGCCAGCAGTCTTACCCTAGGTTATGAGCAGTTCTTC. This gives the protein CASSLTLGYEQFF.

The genes are TRBV25-1 and TRBJ2-1; tentatively, D is TRBD1 or TRBD2 (5 bases each). CDR3 length equals 12 residues. Trimming took 2 bases from V and 15 from J, leaving 14 bases between them. Germline loops: CDR1 MGHDK, CDR2 SYGVNS. CDR3 DNA: TGTGCCAGCAGTGAACGAGGGACCGCCCCGTTCTTC. It specifies CASSERGTAPFF.

The chain has TRBV19 and TRBJ1-5; weak D call: TRBD1 (6 bases). This CDR3 comprises 17 residues. Germline V CDR1 and CDR2: LNHDA, SQIVND (reference sequence). The ends were cut back, 10 bases at V and 2 bases at J, with 24 bases in the middle. CDR3 nucleotide sequence: TGTGCCACCGCGGGGGCTACAGGGTCTTCTCGCAATCAGCCCCAGCATTTT. Encoded protein: CATAGATGSSRNQPQHF.

The gene calls are TRBV11-3 and TRBJ2-5; D ambiguous. The better agreement between TRBJ2-7 and the DNA end casts doubt on the J call. The CDR3 extends over 13 amino acids. Germline loops: CDR1 SGHNT, CDR2 YENEEA. CDR3 region: CASSLGSSYEQYF. The CDR3 region has the DNA TGTGCCAGCAGCTTAGGCAGCTCCTACGAGCAGTACTTC.

The J gene is TRBJ1-2, the V gene TRBV10-3; weak D call: TRBD1 (5 bases). In germline, CDR1 is ENHRY, CDR2 SYGVKD. Trimming took off 3 bases at V and 8 bases at J, with 13 bases between the two ends. The CDR3 loop spans 13 amino acids. The CDR3 DNA sequence: TGTGCCATCAGTGACAGGGAGGTTGAGGGCTACACCTTC. Amino acid sequence: CAISDREVEGYTF.

The V call is TRBV13, the J call TRBJ1-1; the D gene is possibly TRBD1 (5 bases). Trimming removed 0 bases at V and 2 bases at J, with 22 bases between. The CDR3 is 19 residues long. Germline V gene lookup returns CDR1 PRHDT and CDR2 FYEKMQ (reference sequence). The CDR3 here is CASSLGGIGVPDLNTEAFF. The CDR3 bases are TGTGCCAGCAGCTTAGGGGGCATAGGGGTTCCGGACCTCAACACTGAAGCTTTCTTT. Full variable domain (missing parts from reference TRBV13 and TRBJ1-1): AAGVIQSPRHLIKEKRETATLKCYPIPRHDTVYWYQQGPGQDPQFLISFYEKMQSDKGSIPDRFSAQQFSDYHSELNMSSLELGDSALYFCASSLGGIGVPDLNTEAFFGQGTRLTVV.

The chain links TRBV6-6 to TRBJ2-5, with 10 positions matching TRBD1. Germline assignment: CDR1 MNHNY and CDR2 SVGAGI (reference sequence). With V trimmed by 6 bases and J by 5 bases, 12 bases remained unmatched. The CDR3 has 16 residues. The CDR3 coding sequence is TGTGCCAGCAGGAACAACCGGGACAGGGGCTGGGAGACCCAGTACTTC. The encoded protein is CASRNNRDRGWETQYF.

This chain joins TRBV2 and TRBJ2-7, with 9 bases fitting TRBD2. Germline lookup yields CDR1 SNHLY and CDR2 FYNNEI. With V trimmed by 6 bases and J by 1 base, 7 bases remained unmatched. The CDR3 is 15 amino acids. The CDR3: CASRLREGGSYEQYF. The DNA of the CDR3 is TGTGCCAGCAGGCTGCGGGAGGGAGGGTCCTACGAGCAGTACTTC.

The genes are TRBV30 and TRBJ1-1; D not resolved. Germline CDR1 reads GTSNPN; CDR2 reads SVGIG (reference sequence). The length of the CDR3 is 12 residues. The V end was cut by 4 bases, the J end by 5 bases, with 11 bases between. The CDR3 spells CAWTPRVTEAFF. In DNA, the CDR3 is TGTGCCTGGACCCCCCGGGTGACTGAAGCTTTCTTT.

The chain uses TRBV7-9 and TRBJ1-3; 8 bases agree with TRBD1. Germline lookup yields CDR1 SEHNR and CDR2 FQNEAQ (reference sequence). The CDR3 is made up of 15 amino acids. V lost 5 bases to trimming and J lost 1 base; unmatched junction nucleotides: 4. CDR3 DNA: TGTGCCAGCAGCCCGGACAGGGAATCTGGAAACACCATATATTTT. Residues: CASSPDRESGNTIYF.

This clone was recorded only once. The V gene is TRBV25-1, the J gene TRBJ1-1; D unresolved. Germline CDR1 is MGHDK and CDR2 is SYGVNS. With 0 bases removed from V and 1 base from J, the gap between germline ends came to 3 bases. There are 13 residues in the CDR3. For the CDR3, the DNA is TGTGCCAGCAGTGAATATTCGAACACTGAAGCTTTCTTT. Encoded protein: CASSEYSNTEAFF.

This rearrangement joins TRBV7-9 to TRBJ2-7, with D possibly matching TRBD2 (6 bases). In germline, CDR1 is SEHNR, CDR2 FQNEAQ (reference sequence). This CDR3 comprises 15 residues. The V end was cut by 5 bases, the J end by 7 bases, with 21 bases between. The CDR3 loop is CASSTGGTRRVEQYF. The CDR3 DNA sequence: TGTGCCAGCAGCACTGGGGGGACTCGACGGGTAGAGCAGTACTTC. Using reference TRBV7-9 and TRBJ2-7 for the parts outside the CDR3, the full variable domain is DTGVSQNPRHKITKRGQNVTFRCDPISEHNRLYWYRQTLGQGPEFLTYFQNEAQLEKSRLLSDRFSAERPKGSFSTLEIQRTEQGDSAMYLCASSTGGTRRVEQYFGPGTRLTVT.

By share, this clone counts as medium-sized. V and J are TRBV11-2 and TRBJ2-7; 8 nucleotides match TRBD2. The junction had 1 base not matched to a gene; V was cut back by 3 bases and J by 3 bases. The CDR3 is 13 amino acids. CDR1 SGHAT and CDR2 FQNNGV come from the germline V gene. The CDR3 loop is CASSFSGSYEQYF. The CDR3, as DNA: TGTGCCAGCAGCTTCAGCGGGAGCTACGAGCAGTACTTC.

The rearrangement links TRBV28 to TRBJ1-1; the D is unclear. Trimming removed 3 bases at V and 1 base at J, with 9 bases between. CDR3 size: 14 residues. Germline values: CDR1 MDHEN, CDR2 SYDVKM. The CDR3 is CASSLGFGNTEAFF. The CDR3 coding sequence is TGTGCCAGCAGTTTGGGGTTTGGGAACACTGAAGCTTTCTTT.

J is TRBJ1-1 and V is TRBV6-5; no definite D call. Germline CDR1 reads MNHEY; CDR2 reads SVGAGI. This CDR3 has 13 amino acids. The ends were cut back, 6 bases at V and 3 bases at J, with 11 bases in the middle. CDR3 DNA: TGTGCCAGCAGCAACCCGACCTACACTGAAGCTTTCTTT. Translated: CASSNPTYTEAFF.

The chain carries TRBV5-1 and TRBJ2-7; D is perhaps TRBD2 (5 bases). CDR3 length equals 12 residues. Looked up from germline, CDR1 is SGHRS and CDR2 is YFSETQ. V lost 2 bases and J lost 6, with 9 bases in between. CDR3 region: CASSFRGSEQYF. CDR3 nucleotide sequence: TGCGCCAGCAGCTTCCGGGGTTCCGAGCAGTACTTC.

This clone was recorded once. This rearrangement joins TRBV9 to TRBJ2-5; D is possibly TRBD1 or TRBD2 (5 bases each). In germline, CDR1 is SGDLS, CDR2 YYNGEE. The V end was cut by 0 bases, the J end by 4 bases, with 13 bases between. This CDR3 comprises 15 residues. This CDR3 is CASSVGDPLIETQYF. The DNA of the CDR3 is TGTGCCAGCAGCGTAGGGGACCCTCTTATAGAGACCCAGTACTTC.

This clone was counted once. V gene TRBV11-1 combines with J gene TRBJ2-7, with D perhaps TRBD2 (5 bases). The CDR3 spans 14 residues. Trimming took off 3 bases at V and 5 bases at J, with 14 bases between the two ends. The V gene's germline CDR1 is SGHAT and CDR2 FQDESV (reference sequence). For the CDR3, the DNA is TGTGCCAGCAGCTTCCCCGGAGGAGGAGACGAGCAGTACTTC. Translated, it gives CASSFPGGGDEQYF. Filled out from reference TRBV11-1 and TRBJ2-7, the complete variable domain reads EAEVAQSPRYKITEKSQAVAFWCDPISGHATLYWYRQILGQGPELLVQFQDESVVDDSQLPKDRFSAERLKGVDSTLKIQPAELGDSAMYLCASSFPGGGDEQYFGPGTRLTVT.

V gene TRBV6-6 combines with J gene TRBJ1-1; D uncertain. The CDR3 loop spans 13 amino acids. Germline V gives CDR1 MNHNY, CDR2 SVGAGI (reference sequence). V was trimmed by 9 bases and J by 2 bases, leaving 13 bases between them. This CDR3 is CASTNEANTEAFF. CDR3 sequence (DNA): TGTGCCAGTACAAACGAGGCTAACACTGAAGCTTTCTTT.

This clone was seen a single time. The genes are TRBV4-1 and TRBJ1-2, with D perhaps matching TRBD1 (5 bases). In germline, CDR1 is MGHRA, CDR2 YSYEKL. The germline V and J ends were trimmed by 5 bases and 4 bases, with 23 bases remaining between them. The CDR3 has 17 residues. DNA of the CDR3: TGCGCCAGCAGCTCTCGAACCACAGGAGGCGGCTCCTATGGCTACACCTTC. This sequence encodes CASSSRTTGGGSYGYTF.

The chain uses TRBV18 and TRBJ2-7; 7 nucleotides line up with TRBD1. J gave up 1 base and V 2 bases, and 5 bases lay outside the gene matches. The CDR3 contains 15 residues. Per the germline V gene, CDR1 is KGHSH and CDR2 is LQKENI. In nucleotides, the CDR3 is TGTGCCAGCTCACCAGGGGGACAGCTATCCTACGAGCAGTACTTC. This sequence encodes CASSPGGQLSYEQYF.

The chain links TRBV9 to TRBJ2-3, with D possibly matching TRBD1 (5 bases). This CDR3 contains 16 residues. V lost 0 bases and J 5 bases, leaving 16 bases between the germline ends. Looked up from germline, CDR1 is SGDLS and CDR2 is YYNGEE. The CDR3 DNA sequence: TGTGCCAGCAGCGTAGGAAGGGGTGGAGCGAGAGATACGCAGTATTTT. Translation: CASSVGRGGARDTQYF.

This chain connects TRBV9 to TRBJ2-3; the D gene could be TRBD1 or TRBD2 (6 bases each). The CDR3 covers 16 residues. Germline lookup yields CDR1 SGDLS and CDR2 YYNGEE. Trimming pared 0 bases from V and 2 bases from J, leaving 13 bases between. The CDR3 DNA is TGTGCCAGCAGCGTAGAAGGGGGGCCATACACAGATACGCAGTATTTT. The encoded protein is CASSVEGGPYTDTQYF.

The chain links TRBV13 to TRBJ1-2, with D tentatively TRBD1 (5 bases). Germline values: CDR1 PRHDT, CDR2 FYEKMQ (reference sequence). V was cut by 4 bases and J by 1 base, with 10 bases left in between. This CDR3 has 14 residues. The CDR3 reads CASSSRDSNYGYTF. The CDR3 nucleotides read TGTGCCAGCAGCTCCCGAGACAGTAACTATGGCTACACCTTC.

CDR3 in amino acids: CASSFGTHYEQYF. CDR3 coding DNA: TGTGCCAGCAGCTTCGGGACGCACTACGAGCAGTACTTC. V usage is TRBV7-6 and J usage is TRBJ2-7; D assignment may be TRBD1 or TRBD2 (5 bases each). CDR3 length: 13 residues. The V gene lost 3 bases and the J gene lost 3 bases, with 9 bases spanning the gap. Germline CDR1 and CDR2: SGHVS and FNYEAQ.

V and J are TRBV7-6 and TRBJ2-5; perhaps TRBD2 as D (6 bases). The CDR3 covers 14 residues. Per the germline V gene, CDR1 is SGHVS and CDR2 is FNYEAQ. V lost 1 base to trimming and J lost 4 bases, with 10 bases between them. Here the CDR3 DNA reads TGTGCCAGCAGCTTAGTTGGGGGGTCAGAGACCCAGTACTTC. Its protein is CASSLVGGSETQYF.

The chain joins TRBV6-8 to TRBJ2-7; 10 positions agree with TRBD2. The germline CDR1 and CDR2 sequences are MNHGY and SAAAGT. The CDR3 consists of 18 residues. Unmatched junction bases numbered 10, after V lost 0 bases and J lost 2 bases. CDR3 protein: CASSYSRPGLAGAYEQYF. DNA for the CDR3: TGTGCCAGCAGTTACTCGAGACCCGGGCTAGCGGGAGCCTACGAGCAGTACTTC.